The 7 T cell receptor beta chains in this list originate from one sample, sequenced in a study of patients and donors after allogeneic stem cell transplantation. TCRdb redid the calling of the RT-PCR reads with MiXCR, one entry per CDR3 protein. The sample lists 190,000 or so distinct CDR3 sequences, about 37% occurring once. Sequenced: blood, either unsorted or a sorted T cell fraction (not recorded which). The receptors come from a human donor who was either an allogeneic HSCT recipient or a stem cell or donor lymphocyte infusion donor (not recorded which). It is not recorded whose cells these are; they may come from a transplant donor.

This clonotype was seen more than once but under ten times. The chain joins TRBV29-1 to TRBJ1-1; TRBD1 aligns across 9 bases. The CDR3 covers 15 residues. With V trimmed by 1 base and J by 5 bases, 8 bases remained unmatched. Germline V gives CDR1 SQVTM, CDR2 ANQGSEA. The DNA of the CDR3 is TGCAGCGTTGAAGGGGACAGGGCGGAGGAGACTGAAGCTTTCTTT. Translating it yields CSVEGDRAEETEAFF.

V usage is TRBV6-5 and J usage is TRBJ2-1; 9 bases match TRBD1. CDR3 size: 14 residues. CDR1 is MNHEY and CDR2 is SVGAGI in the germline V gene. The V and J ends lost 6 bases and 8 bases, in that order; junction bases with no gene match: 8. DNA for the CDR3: TGTGCCAGCAGCCGACGACAGGGGGTAGATGAGCAGTTCTTC. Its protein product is CASSRRQGVDEQFF.

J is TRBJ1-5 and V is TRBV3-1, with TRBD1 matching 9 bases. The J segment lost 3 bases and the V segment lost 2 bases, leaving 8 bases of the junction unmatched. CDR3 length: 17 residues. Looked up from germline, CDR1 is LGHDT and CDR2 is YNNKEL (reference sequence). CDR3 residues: CASSQTQGQGFNQPQHF. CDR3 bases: TGTGCCAGCAGCCAAACCCAGGGACAGGGTTTCAATCAGCCCCAGCATTTT.

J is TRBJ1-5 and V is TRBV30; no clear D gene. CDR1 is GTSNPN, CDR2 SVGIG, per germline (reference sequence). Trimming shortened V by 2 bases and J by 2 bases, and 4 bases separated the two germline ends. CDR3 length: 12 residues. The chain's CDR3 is CAWSLGNQPQHF. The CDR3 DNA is TGTGCCTGGAGTCTCGGCAATCAGCCCCAGCATTTT.

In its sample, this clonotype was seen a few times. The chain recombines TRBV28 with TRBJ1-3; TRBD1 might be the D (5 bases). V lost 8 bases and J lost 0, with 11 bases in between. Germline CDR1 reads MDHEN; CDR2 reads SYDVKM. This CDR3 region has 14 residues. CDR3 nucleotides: TGTGCCAGCCACCGGGACTACTCTGGAAACACCATATATTTT. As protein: CASHRDYSGNTIYF. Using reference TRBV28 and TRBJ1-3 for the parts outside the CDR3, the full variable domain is DVKVTQSSRYLVKRTGEKVFLECVQDMDHENMFWYRQDPGLGLRLIYFSYDVKMKEKGDIPEGYSVSREKKERFSLILESASTNQTSMYLCASHRDYSGNTIYFGEGSWLTVV.

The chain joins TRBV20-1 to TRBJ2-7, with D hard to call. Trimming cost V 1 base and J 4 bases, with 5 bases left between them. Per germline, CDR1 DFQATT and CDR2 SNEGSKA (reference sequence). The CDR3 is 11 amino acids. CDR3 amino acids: CSARVLYEQYF. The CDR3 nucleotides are TGCAGTGCTAGAGTTTTGTACGAGCAGTACTTC.

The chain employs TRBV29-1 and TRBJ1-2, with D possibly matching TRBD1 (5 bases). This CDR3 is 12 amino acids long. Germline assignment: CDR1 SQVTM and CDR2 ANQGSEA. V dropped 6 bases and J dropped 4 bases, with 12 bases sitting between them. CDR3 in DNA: TGCAGCGTGCAGGGTTTGAGCTATGGCTACACCTTC. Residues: CSVQGLSYGYTF.